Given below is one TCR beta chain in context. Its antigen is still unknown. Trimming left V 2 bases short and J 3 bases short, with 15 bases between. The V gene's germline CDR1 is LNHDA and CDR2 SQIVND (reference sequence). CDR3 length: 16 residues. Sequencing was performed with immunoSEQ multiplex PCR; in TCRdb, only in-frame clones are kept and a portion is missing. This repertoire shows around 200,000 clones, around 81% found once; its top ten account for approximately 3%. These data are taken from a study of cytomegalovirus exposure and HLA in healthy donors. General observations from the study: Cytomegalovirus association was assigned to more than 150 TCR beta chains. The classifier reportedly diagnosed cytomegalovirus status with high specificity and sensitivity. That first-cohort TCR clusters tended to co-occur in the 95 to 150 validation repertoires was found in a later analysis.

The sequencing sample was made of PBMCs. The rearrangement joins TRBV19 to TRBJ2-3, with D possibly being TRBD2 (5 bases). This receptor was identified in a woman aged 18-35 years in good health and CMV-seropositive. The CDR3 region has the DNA TGTGCCAGTAGTATATTTGAGGGAACGGGGACAGATACGCAGTATTTT. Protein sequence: CASSIFEGTGTDTQYF.